This T cell receptor beta chain was identified during a study of T cells in Graves' hyperthyroidism and ophthalmopathy. There are 14 residues in the CDR3. V lost 2 bases, J lost 2 bases, and 9 bases lay in between. Germline V gene data show CDR1 as SGHTA and CDR2 as FQGTGA. Study-level points and caveats: Researchers found most expanded thyroid clonotypes above 0.001 in blood as well. Ophthalmopathy was told apart from stable hyperthyroidism by a 13 V-J model.

Extraction of PBMCs used roughly 9.3 ml of fresh peripheral blood. On this clonotype: Its antigen remains unidentified.

RNA transcripts gave rise to amplified TCR beta CDR3 regions. A first-round RT-PCR of the TCR CDR3 used the HTBI primer set. TCRdb reprocessed the multiplex PCR reads via MiXCR and lists one record per CDR3 protein. The table lists a few hundred thousand distinct CDR3 sequences, approximately 20% of them singletons. The sequence was obtained from a man aged 35 to 55 with Graves' hyperthyroidism. The chain links TRBV7-3 to TRBJ1-2; perhaps TRBD1 as D (5 bases). The material sequenced was blood. The CDR3 loop is CASSLDSSNYGYTF. DNA for the CDR3: TGTGCCAGCAGCTTAGACAGCTCAAACTATGGCTACACCTTC.